This T cell receptor beta chain is from a study of shared clonotypes between healthy human individuals. Study-level background: Each donor contributed plates that comprised three CD4 naive, three CD4 memory, two CD8 naive and one CD8 memory. Study-level findings and limits: A handful of donors had roughly 5% of their naive CD4 clonotypes in common. An anticipated effect of sequencing depth on clonotype sharing among donors was recognized. Incomplete sequencing of sorted subsets was indicated by rarefaction despite large depth.

Concerning this clone: Its antigen is currently unknown.

Produced via immunoSEQ multiplex PCR; TCRdb's table is partial and in-frame only. The sample carries roughly 2 million clones, 95% recorded once. CDR3 size: 15 residues. V lost 1 base and J 5 bases, leaving 14 bases between the germline ends. Germline values: CDR1 SGHDN, CDR2 FVKESK. V and J are TRBV14 and TRBJ2-5; D unclear. This receptor was identified in a man aged 18 to 30 in good health. The sequencing sample was made of naive CD4+ T cells sorted from blood. As for subset: CD45RA+ positively selected. The CDR3 loop reads CASSQALSLRETQYF. The CDR3 nucleotides read TGTGCCAGCAGCCAAGCGCTCTCCCTTCGGGAGACCCAGTACTTC. The whole variable domain, remainder taken from reference TRBV14 and TRBJ2-5, is EAGVTQFPSHSVIEKGQTVTLRCDPISGHDNLYWYRRVMGKEIKFLLHFVKESKQDESGMPNNRFLAERTGGTYSTLKVQPAELEDSGVYFCASSQALSLRETQYFGPGTRLLVL.